Below, 27 T cell receptor beta chains from the same sample are listed, as sequenced in a study of identifying expanded T cells in peripheral blood. The method was immunoSEQ multiplex PCR; TCRdb's version includes in-frame clones alone and lacks a portion of them. The sample consists of approximately 97,000 clones, 88% of them appearing once. The material sequenced was blood. The receptors here all came from a person between 18 and 75 years old in good health.

The gene calls are TRBV7-8 and TRBJ2-3, with D hard to call. Germline CDR1 and CDR2: SGHVS and FQNEAQ. Trimming shortened V by 3 bases and J by 1 base, and 8 bases separated the two germline ends. The length of the CDR3 is 14 residues. Written as DNA, the CDR3 is TGTGCCAGCAGCTTGGGCCTGGGCACAGATACGCAGTATTTT. It yields the protein CASSLGLGTDTQYF.

The table lists this clone with a few counts. The J gene is TRBJ1-2, the V gene TRBV18; weak D call: TRBD1 (5 bases). Trimming took off 5 bases at V and 3 bases at J, with 16 bases between the two ends. CDR3 size: 15 residues. Germline V CDR1 and CDR2: KGHSH, LQKENI. The CDR3 region is CASSATGARDYGYTF. CDR3 DNA: TGTGCCAGCTCAGCCACCGGGGCCAGGGACTATGGCTACACCTTC.

The chain recombines TRBV6-1 with TRBJ2-2, with TRBD2 as a possible D gene (6 bases). Germline CDR1 reads MNHNS; CDR2 reads SASEGT. Deletions cut 7 bases from V and 6 bases from J, with 15 bases between. The CDR3 covers 14 residues. In nucleotides, the CDR3 is TGTGCCAGCACCCCGGGGGTTTTGGCCGGGGAGCTGTTTTTT. Protein product: CASTPGVLAGELFF.

The chain combines TRBV6-1 with TRBJ1-3, with D possibly being TRBD1 (6 bases). CDR1 and CDR2 (germline): MNHNS, SASEGT. This CDR3 comprises 15 residues. Deletions cut 4 bases from V and 1 base from J, with 11 bases between. The CDR3 bases are TGTGCCAGCAGTGTCAGGGGTACTTCTGGAAACACCATATATTTT. Translated: CASSVRGTSGNTIYF.

The table lists this clone with a few counts. The rearrangement links TRBV29-1 to TRBJ2-4; no reliable D call. V lost 1 base and J 5 bases, leaving 15 bases between the germline ends. Germline V CDR1 and CDR2: SQVTM, ANQGSEA. This CDR3 region has 15 residues. CDR3 nucleotides: TGCAGCGTTGAAGCTACCCGGACGGATCAAAACATTCAGTACTTC. Protein: CSVEATRTDQNIQYF.

The rearrangement joins TRBV6-5 to TRBJ2-5, with 9 bases that match TRBD2. Germline CDR1 is MNHEY and CDR2 is SVGAGI. CDR3 size: 15 residues. V shed 0 bases and J 2 bases; nucleotides not matched to a gene: 1. This CDR3 is CASSYSLAGQETQYF. CDR3 bases: TGTGCCAGCAGTTACTCCCTAGCGGGACAAGAGACCCAGTACTTC.

A single count supports this clone. The V gene is TRBV7-2, the J gene TRBJ2-1, with 13 bases fitting TRBD2. This CDR3 contains 16 residues. Germline lookup yields CDR1 SGHTA and CDR2 FQGNSA. V was clipped by 2 bases and J by 6 bases; unmatched bases: 4. The CDR3 DNA sequence: TGTGCCAGCAGCTTAACTAGCGGGGGGGCCCCCAATGAGCAGTTCTTC. This sequence encodes CASSLTSGGAPNEQFF.

This chain joins TRBV30 and TRBJ2-5; the D is unclear. V was trimmed by 1 base and J by 4 bases, leaving 4 bases between them. The CDR3 is 11 residues long. CDR1 is GTSNPN and CDR2 is SVGIG in the germline V gene (reference sequence). For the CDR3, the DNA is TGTGCCTGGAGTGGTCTAGAGACCCAGTACTTC. It encodes CAWSGLETQYF.

The V call is TRBV4-1, the J call TRBJ1-5; weak D call: TRBD1 (5 bases). V was cut by 4 bases and J by 0 bases, with 10 bases left in between. The CDR3 covers 15 residues. Germline CDR1 MGHRA, CDR2 YSYEKL. The CDR3 sequence is CASSPGDYSNQPQHF. The CDR3 DNA is TGCGCCAGCAGCCCGGGGGACTATAGCAATCAGCCCCAGCATTTT.

J is TRBJ2-7 and V is TRBV5-8; D gene unclear. Germline assignment: CDR1 SGHTS and CDR2 YDEGEE. Between the trimmed V and J ends, which lost 2 bases and 2 bases, there was a span of 14 bases. The CDR3 is 15 residues long. CDR3 nucleotides: TGTGCCAGCAGCTTTGTCGTGGCTAGTACCTACGAGCAGTACTTC. Encoded protein: CASSFVVASTYEQYF.

The V and J genes are TRBV11-2 and TRBJ2-7, with D maybe TRBD1 (6 bases). Trimming pared 5 bases from V and 2 bases from J, leaving 13 bases between. CDR1 and CDR2 from the germline V gene are SGHAT and FQNNGV. The CDR3 is 14 residues long. CDR3 sequence reads: CASSPGQIAYEQYF. CDR3 coding DNA: TGTGCCAGCAGCCCAGGACAGATTGCCTACGAGCAGTACTTC.

The chain links TRBV7-9 to TRBJ1-2; the D is unclear. The CDR3 is 13 residues long. V gave up 2 bases and J gave up 7 bases, with 11 bases separating them. Germline-derived CDR1 and CDR2 are SEHNR and FQNEAQ (reference sequence). CDR3 region: CASSLMAGSGYTF. The CDR3 DNA follows: TGTGCCAGCAGCTTAATGGCGGGGTCTGGCTACACCTTC.

The chain combines TRBV6-1 with TRBJ1-1; D might be TRBD1 (5 bases). The V end was cut by 6 bases, the J end by 1 base, with 9 bases between. Germline V CDR1 and CDR2: MNHNS, SASEGT. The CDR3 is 13 amino acids. CDR3 DNA: TGTGCCAGCAGATTTGGGGGGAACACTGAAGCTTTCTTT. Amino acid sequence: CASRFGGNTEAFF.

The CDR3 DNA reads as TGTGCCAGCTCACCACCCTCGAGGGAGGGGTTCGGTCAGCCCCAGCATTTT. Translation gives CASSPPSREGFGQPQHF. This chain joins TRBV18 and TRBJ1-5, with TRBD1 as a possible D gene (5 bases). Trimming removed 0 bases from V and 6 bases from J, with 18 bases in between. Germline V gene data show CDR1 as KGHSH and CDR2 as LQKENI. The CDR3 length is 17 residues.

The V call is TRBV2, the J call TRBJ2-1, with D perhaps being TRBD1 or TRBD2 (5 bases each). Trimming took off 11 bases at V and 8 bases at J, with 25 bases between the two ends. Germline V gene sequence: CDR1 SNHLY, CDR2 FYNNEI. The CDR3 loop spans 15 amino acids. The CDR3 region is CAGQRRSTGMDEQFF. As DNA, the CDR3 is TGTGCCGGACAACGGAGGTCAACTGGGATGGATGAGCAGTTCTTC.

This clone occurred once. The rearrangement links TRBV28 to TRBJ1-4, with D perhaps matching TRBD1 (5 bases). Trimming stripped 7 bases from V and 0 bases from J, with 15 bases between. CDR1 is MDHEN and CDR2 is SYDVKM in the germline V gene. This CDR3 comprises 16 residues. The CDR3 DNA sequence: TGTGCCAGCACTACGACGGACACTCCAACTAATGAAAAACTGTTTTTT. Translated: CASTTTDTPTNEKLFF.

The V gene is TRBV10-2, the J gene TRBJ2-2, with 7 bases lining up with TRBD1. Trimming removed 2 bases from V and 6 bases from J; junction bases left unmatched: 3. There are 14 residues in the CDR3. Germline CDR1 WSHSY, CDR2 SAAADI. CDR3 in DNA: TGCGCCAGCAGTGAGAACAGGGGCCCCGGGGAGCTGTTTTTT. Its translation: CASSENRGPGELFF.

This clone was seen only a few times. The rearrangement links TRBV27 to TRBJ2-2; D is possibly TRBD1 (6 bases). This CDR3 has 18 residues. CDR1 and CDR2 (germline): MNHEY, SMNVEV (reference sequence). The V and J ends lost 0 bases and 3 bases respectively, with 17 bases between them. The DNA of the CDR3 is TGTGCCAGCAGTTTATCGGCCTGGGGGCGTCCAGACACCGGGGAGCTGTTTTTT. Encoded protein: CASSLSAWGRPDTGELFF.

Comment on this clone: Other nucleotide sequences from this sample produce the same CDR3. The rearrangement joins TRBV18 to TRBJ1-5, with a possible D match to TRBD1 (5 bases). The CDR3 has 13 residues. V was clipped by 2 bases and J by 4 bases, with 6 bases between them. Germline V lookup: CDR1 KGHSH, CDR2 LQKENI. The CDR3 nucleotides read TGTGCCAGCTCACCAGGGGGGAATCAGCCCCAGCATTTT. Encoded protein: CASSPGGNQPQHF.

The chain is built from TRBV19 and TRBJ2-5; TRBD2 matches 15 bases. The CDR3 length is 15 residues. Trimming at V came to 5 bases and at J to 5 bases, leaving 3 bases not matched to a gene. Germline values: CDR1 LNHDA, CDR2 SQIVND (reference sequence). CDR3 amino acids: CASSLGLAGGETQYF. DNA for the CDR3: TGTGCCAGTAGTCTCGGACTAGCGGGAGGGGAGACCCAGTACTTC.

This chain links TRBV19 with TRBJ2-3, with 8 nucleotides matching TRBD2. The CDR3 has 16 amino acids. Looked up from germline, CDR1 is LNHDA and CDR2 is SQIVND (reference sequence). Trimming cost V 3 bases and J 1 base; bases outside gene matches: 6. The CDR3 sequence is CASSISAGGRTDTQYF. The CDR3 DNA is TGTGCCAGTAGTATCTCGGCGGGGGGCCGCACAGATACGCAGTATTTT.

Only a few counts were recorded for this clone. CDR3 DNA sequence: TGTGCCAGCAGGACAGCTGGTGACACCATATATTTT. Residues: CASRTAGDTIYF. The chain couples TRBV25-1 to TRBJ1-3; perhaps TRBD1 as D (5 bases). Germline V gene data show CDR1 as MGHDK and CDR2 as SYGVNS. Between the trimmed V and J ends, which lost 6 bases and 8 bases, there was a span of 11 bases. The CDR3 covers 12 residues. Drawing the rest from reference TRBV25-1 and TRBJ1-3, the complete variable domain is EADIYQTPRYLVIGTGKKITLECSQTMGHDKMYWYQQDPGMELHLIHYSYGVNSTEKGDLSSESTVSRIRTEHFPLTLESARPSHTSQYLCASRTAGDTIYFGEGSWLTVV.

This sequence joins TRBV5-6 and TRBJ2-5; D not resolved. This CDR3 is 14 amino acids long. Trimming cost V 5 bases and J 5 bases, with 16 bases left between them. Germline values: CDR1 SGHDT, CDR2 YYEEEE. The CDR3 DNA reads as TGTGCCAGCAGGGAGAACGGTGTCGATGAGACCCAGTACTTC. Translating gives CASRENGVDETQYF.

CDR3 coding DNA: TGTGCCAGCTCACCAGGGCGGGATTCCTACAATGAGCAGTTCTTC. Its protein product is CASSPGRDSYNEQFF. V and J are TRBV18 and TRBJ2-1, with D possibly matching TRBD2 (6 bases). Trimming took off 2 bases at V and 1 base at J, with 9 bases between the two ends. The CDR3 extends over 15 amino acids. In germline, CDR1 is KGHSH, CDR2 LQKENI. Using reference TRBV18 and TRBJ2-1 for the parts outside the CDR3, the full variable domain is NAGVMQNPRHLVRRRGQEARLRCSPMKGHSHVYWYRQLPEEGLKFMVYLQKENIIDESGMPKERFSAEFPKEGPSILRIQQVVRGDSAAYFCASSPGRDSYNEQFFGPGTRLTVL.

The V call is TRBV19, the J call TRBJ2-7, with D possibly being TRBD1 or TRBD2 (5 bases each). Trimming left V 6 bases short and J 2 bases short, with 14 bases between. Per germline, CDR1 LNHDA and CDR2 SQIVND (reference sequence). The CDR3 runs to 14 residues. The CDR3 loop is CASRSRDATYEQYF. In DNA, the CDR3 is TGTGCCAGTAGATCCCGGGACGCAACCTACGAGCAGTACTTC.

V and J are TRBV6-5 and TRBJ2-7; the D is unclear. The CDR3 has 13 residues. Germline V gives CDR1 MNHEY, CDR2 SVGAGI. V dropped 3 bases and J dropped 0 bases, with 6 bases sitting between them. CDR3 nucleotides: TGTGCCAGCAGTTATCGGACCTCCTACGAGCAGTACTTC. Its translation: CASSYRTSYEQYF.

This clone appeared a few times. The chain couples TRBV2 to TRBJ1-5, with TRBD1 as a possible D gene (5 bases). Per germline, CDR1 SNHLY and CDR2 FYNNEI. Between the trimmed V and J ends, which lost 1 base and 0 bases, there was a span of 10 bases. This CDR3 has 16 amino acids. The CDR3 region has the DNA TGTGCCAGCAGTGAAGGGACAAGAAATAGCAATCAGCCCCAGCATTTT. Protein: CASSEGTRNSNQPQHF.